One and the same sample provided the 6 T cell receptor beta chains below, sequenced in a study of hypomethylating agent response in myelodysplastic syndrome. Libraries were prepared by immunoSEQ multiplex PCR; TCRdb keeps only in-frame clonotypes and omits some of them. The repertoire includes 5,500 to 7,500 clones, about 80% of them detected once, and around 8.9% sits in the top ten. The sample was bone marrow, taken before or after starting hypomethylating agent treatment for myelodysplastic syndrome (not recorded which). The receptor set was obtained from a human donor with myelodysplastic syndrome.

The CDR3 DNA is TGTGCCTGGAGTCACGGGAGAGGCTCTGGAAACACCATATATTTT. It codes for CAWSHGRGSGNTIYF. This rearrangement joins TRBV30 to TRBJ1-3; D gene ambiguous. The ends were cut back, 2 bases at V and 0 bases at J, with 11 bases in the middle. Germline V gives CDR1 GTSNPN, CDR2 SVGIG (reference sequence). This CDR3 region has 15 residues.

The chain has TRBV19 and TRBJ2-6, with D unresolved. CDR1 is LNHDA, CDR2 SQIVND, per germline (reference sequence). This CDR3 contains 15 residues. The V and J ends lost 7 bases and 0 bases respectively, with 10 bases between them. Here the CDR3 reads CASKIGVSGANVLTF. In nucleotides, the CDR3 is TGTGCCAGTAAAATTGGGGTCTCTGGGGCCAACGTCCTGACTTTC.

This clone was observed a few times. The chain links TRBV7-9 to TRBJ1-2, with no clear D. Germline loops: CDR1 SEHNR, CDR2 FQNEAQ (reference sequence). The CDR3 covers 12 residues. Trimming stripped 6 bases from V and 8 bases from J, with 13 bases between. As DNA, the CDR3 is TGTGCCAGCAGTTATTTAGACGAGGGCTACACCTTC. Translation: CASSYLDEGYTF.

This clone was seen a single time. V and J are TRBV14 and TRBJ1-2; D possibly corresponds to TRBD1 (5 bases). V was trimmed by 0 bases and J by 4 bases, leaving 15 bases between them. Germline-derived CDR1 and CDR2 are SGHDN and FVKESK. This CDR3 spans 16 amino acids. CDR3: CASSQDPGRYLYGYTF. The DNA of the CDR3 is TGTGCCAGCAGCCAAGATCCGGGGCGGTACCTCTATGGCTACACCTTC.

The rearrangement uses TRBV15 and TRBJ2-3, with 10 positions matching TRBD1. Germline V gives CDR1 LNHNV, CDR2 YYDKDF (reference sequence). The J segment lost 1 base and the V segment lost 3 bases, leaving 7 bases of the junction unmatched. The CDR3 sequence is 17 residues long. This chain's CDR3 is CATSRETGQGRTDTQYF. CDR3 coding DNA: TGTGCCACCAGCAGGGAAACGGGACAGGGGCGCACAGATACGCAGTATTTT.

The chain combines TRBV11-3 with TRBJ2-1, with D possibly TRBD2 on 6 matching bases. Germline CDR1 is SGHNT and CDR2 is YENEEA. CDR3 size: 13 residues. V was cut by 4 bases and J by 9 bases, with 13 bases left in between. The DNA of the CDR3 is TGTGCCAGCAGCTCGAGCGGGCGCCCTGAGCAGTTCTTC. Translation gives CASSSSGRPEQFF.